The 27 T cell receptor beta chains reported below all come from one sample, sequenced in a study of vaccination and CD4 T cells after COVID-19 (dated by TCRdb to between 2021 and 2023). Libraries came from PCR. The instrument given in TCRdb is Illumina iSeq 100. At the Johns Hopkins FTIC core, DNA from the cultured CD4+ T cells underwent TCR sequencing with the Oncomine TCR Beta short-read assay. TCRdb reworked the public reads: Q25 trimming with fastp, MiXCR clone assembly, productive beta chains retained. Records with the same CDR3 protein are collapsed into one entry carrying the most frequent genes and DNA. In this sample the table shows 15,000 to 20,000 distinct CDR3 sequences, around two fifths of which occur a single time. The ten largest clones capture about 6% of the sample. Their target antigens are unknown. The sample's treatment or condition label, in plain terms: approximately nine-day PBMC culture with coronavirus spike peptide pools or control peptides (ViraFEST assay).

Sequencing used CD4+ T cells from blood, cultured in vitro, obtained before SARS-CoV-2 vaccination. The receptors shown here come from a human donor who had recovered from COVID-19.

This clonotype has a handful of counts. The CDR3 reads CSASLRGVHQPQHF. In DNA form, the CDR3 reads TGCAGTGCTAGCTTAAGGGGGGTACACCAGCCCCAGCATTTT. The chain uses TRBV20-1 and TRBJ1-5, with D perhaps matching TRBD1 (6 bases). Germline loops: CDR1 DFQATT, CDR2 SNEGSKA (reference sequence). V gave up 3 bases and J gave up 7 bases, with 16 bases separating them. The CDR3 has 14 amino acids.

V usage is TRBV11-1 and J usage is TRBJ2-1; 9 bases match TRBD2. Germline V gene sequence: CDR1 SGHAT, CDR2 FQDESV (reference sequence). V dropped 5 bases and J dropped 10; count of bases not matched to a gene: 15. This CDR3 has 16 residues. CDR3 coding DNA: TGTGCCAGCAGCCTAAGAGTGGCGGGAGGGCTAGGGGAGCAGTTCTTC. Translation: CASSLRVAGGLGEQFF.

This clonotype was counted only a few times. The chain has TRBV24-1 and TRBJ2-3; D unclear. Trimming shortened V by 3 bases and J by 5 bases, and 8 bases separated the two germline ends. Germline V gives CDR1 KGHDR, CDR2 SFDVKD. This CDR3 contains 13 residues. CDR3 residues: CATSDMGLDTQYF. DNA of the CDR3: TGTGCCACCAGTGATATGGGTCTAGATACGCAGTATTTT.

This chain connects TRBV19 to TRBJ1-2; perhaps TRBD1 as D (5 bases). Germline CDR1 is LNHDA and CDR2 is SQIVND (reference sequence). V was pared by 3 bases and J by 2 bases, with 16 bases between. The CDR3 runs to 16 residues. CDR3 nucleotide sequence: TGTGCCAGTAGTATGACTTCAGGGTCGAGGAACTATGGCTACACCTTC. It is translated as CASSMTSGSRNYGYTF.

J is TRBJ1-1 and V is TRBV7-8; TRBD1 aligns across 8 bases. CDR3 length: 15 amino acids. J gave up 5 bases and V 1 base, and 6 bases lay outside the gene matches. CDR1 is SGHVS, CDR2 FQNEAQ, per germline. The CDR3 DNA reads TGTGCCAGCAGCTTAGTCCAGGGGGCGAGTACTGAAGCTTTCTTT. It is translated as CASSLVQGASTEAFF.

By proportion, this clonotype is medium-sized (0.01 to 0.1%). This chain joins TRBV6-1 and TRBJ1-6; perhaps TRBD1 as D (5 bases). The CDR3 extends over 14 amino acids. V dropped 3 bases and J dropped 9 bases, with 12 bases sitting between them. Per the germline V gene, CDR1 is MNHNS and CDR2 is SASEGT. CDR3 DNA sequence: TGTGCCAGCAGTGATCGGTGGGGCACTTCACCCCTCCACTTT. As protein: CASSDRWGTSPLHF.

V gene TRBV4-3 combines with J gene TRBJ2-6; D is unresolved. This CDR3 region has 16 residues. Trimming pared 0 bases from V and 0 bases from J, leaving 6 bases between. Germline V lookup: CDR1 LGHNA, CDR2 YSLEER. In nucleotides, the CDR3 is TGCGCCAGCAGCCAAGAGGGCAGCTCTGGGGCCAACGTCCTGACTTTC. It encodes CASSQEGSSGANVLTF.

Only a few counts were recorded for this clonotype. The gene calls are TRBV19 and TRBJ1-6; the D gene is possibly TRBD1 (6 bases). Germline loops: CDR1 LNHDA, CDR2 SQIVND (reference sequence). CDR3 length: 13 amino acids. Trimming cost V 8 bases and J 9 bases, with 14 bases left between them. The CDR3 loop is CASAGASSSPLHF. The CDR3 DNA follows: TGTGCCAGTGCAGGGGCAAGTAGTTCACCCCTCCACTTT.

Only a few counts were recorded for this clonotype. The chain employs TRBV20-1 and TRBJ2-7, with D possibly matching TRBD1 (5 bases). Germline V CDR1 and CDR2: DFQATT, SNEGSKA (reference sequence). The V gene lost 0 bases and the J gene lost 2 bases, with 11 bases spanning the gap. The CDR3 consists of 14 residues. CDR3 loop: CSARDLQGPYEQYF. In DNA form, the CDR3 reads TGCAGTGCTAGAGATCTGCAGGGTCCCTACGAGCAGTACTTC.

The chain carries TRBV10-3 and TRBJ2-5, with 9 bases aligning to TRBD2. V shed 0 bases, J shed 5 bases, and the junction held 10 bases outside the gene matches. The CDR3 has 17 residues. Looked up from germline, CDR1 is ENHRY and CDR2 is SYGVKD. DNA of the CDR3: TGTGCCATCAGTGAGTCTGAGCGGGGGGCCTATAGCGAGACCCAGTACTTC. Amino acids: CAISESERGAYSETQYF.

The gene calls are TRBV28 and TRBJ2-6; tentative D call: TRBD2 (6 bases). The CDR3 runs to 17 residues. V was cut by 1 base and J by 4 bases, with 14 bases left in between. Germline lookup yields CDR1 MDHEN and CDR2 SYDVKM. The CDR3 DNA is TGTGCCAGCAGTTTATCAGGGAGGTCGGCCGGGGCCAACGTCCTGACTTTC. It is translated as CASSLSGRSAGANVLTF.

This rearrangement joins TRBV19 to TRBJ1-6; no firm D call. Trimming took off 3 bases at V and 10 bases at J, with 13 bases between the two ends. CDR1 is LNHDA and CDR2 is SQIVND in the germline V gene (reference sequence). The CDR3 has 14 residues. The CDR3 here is CASSIPLSGSPLHF. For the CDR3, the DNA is TGTGCCAGTAGTATCCCCCTATCGGGATCACCCCTCCACTTT.

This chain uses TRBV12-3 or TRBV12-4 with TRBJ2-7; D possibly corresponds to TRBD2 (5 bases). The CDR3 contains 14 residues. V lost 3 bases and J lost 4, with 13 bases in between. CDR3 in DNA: TGTGCCAGCAGTTTGGGGAGTAGTGGGTACGAGCAGTACTTC. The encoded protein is CASSLGSSGYEQYF.

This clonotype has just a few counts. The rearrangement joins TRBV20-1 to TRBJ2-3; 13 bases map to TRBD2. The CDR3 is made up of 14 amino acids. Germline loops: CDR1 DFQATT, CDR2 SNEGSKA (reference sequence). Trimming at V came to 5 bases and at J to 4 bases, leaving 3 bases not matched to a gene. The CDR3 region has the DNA TGCAGTGCTCGGACTAGCGGGAGTCCAGATACGCAGTATTTT. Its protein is CSARTSGSPDTQYF.

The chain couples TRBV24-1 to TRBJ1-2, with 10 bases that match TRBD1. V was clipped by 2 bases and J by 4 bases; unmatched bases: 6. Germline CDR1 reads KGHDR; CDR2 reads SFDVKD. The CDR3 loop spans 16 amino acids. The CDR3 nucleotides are TGTGCCACCAGTGATTGGGGACAGGGGCGCATCTATGGCTACACCTTC. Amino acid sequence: CATSDWGQGRIYGYTF.

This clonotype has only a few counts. The CDR3: CASSPAGQAYGNYGYTF. In DNA form, the CDR3 reads TGTGCCAGCAGCCCCGCGGGACAGGCTTATGGAAACTATGGCTACACCTTC. This chain links TRBV7-2 with TRBJ1-2, with 8 bases that match TRBD1. The CDR3 extends over 17 amino acids. Germline V CDR1 and CDR2: SGHTA, FQGNSA. Trimming took 5 bases from V and 2 from J; bases not matched to a gene: 13.

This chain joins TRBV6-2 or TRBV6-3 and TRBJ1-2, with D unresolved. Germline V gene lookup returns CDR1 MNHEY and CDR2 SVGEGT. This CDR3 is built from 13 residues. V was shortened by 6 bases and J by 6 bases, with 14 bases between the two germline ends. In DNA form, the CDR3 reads TGTGCCAGCAGAACTTCCTCGGGTGATGGCTACACCTTC. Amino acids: CASRTSSGDGYTF.

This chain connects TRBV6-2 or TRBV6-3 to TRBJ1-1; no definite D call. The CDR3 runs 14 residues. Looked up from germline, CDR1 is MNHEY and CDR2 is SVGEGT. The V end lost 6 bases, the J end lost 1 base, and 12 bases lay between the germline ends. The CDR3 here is CASRSRAPNTEAFF. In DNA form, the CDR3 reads TGTGCCAGCAGGTCACGGGCCCCGAACACTGAAGCTTTCTTT.

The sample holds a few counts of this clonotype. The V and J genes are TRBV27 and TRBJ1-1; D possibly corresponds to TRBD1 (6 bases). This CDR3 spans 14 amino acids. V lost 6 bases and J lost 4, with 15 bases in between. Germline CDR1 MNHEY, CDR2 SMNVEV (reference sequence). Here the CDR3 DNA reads TGTGCCAGCAGCCTGAGGGGGGGTGGCACTGAAGCTTTCTTT. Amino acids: CASSLRGGGTEAFF.

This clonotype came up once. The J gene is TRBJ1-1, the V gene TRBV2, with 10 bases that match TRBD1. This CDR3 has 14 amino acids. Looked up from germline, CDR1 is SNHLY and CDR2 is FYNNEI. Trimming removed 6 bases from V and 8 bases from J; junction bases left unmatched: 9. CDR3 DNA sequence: TGTGCCAGCAGCCGGGACAGGGGCGGTCCCGAAGCTTTCTTT. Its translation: CASSRDRGGPEAFF. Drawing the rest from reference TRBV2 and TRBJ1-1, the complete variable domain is EPEVTQTPSHQVTQMGQEVILRCVPISNHLYFYWYRQILGQKVEFLVSFYNNEISEKSEIFDDQFSVERPDGSNFTLKIRSTKLEDSAMYFCASSRDRGGPEAFFGQGTRLTVV.

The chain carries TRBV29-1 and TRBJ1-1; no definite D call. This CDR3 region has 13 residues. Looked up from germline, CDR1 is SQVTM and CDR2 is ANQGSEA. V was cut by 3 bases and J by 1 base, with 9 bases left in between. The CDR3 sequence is CSVDRGKNTEAFF. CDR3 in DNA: TGCAGCGTTGACAGAGGTAAGAACACTGAAGCTTTCTTT. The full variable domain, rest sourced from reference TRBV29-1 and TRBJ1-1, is SAVISQKPSRDICQRGTSLTIQCQVDSQVTMMFWYRQQPGQSLTLIATANQGSEATYESGFVIDKFPISRPNLTFSTLTVSNMSPEDSSIYLCSVDRGKNTEAFFGQGTRLTVV.

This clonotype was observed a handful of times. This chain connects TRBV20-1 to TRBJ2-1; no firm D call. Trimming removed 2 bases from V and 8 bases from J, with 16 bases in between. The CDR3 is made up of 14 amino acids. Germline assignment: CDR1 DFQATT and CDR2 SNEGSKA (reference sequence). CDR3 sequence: CSARREQGIYEQFF. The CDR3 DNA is TGCAGTGCTAGACGAGAACAAGGGATTTATGAGCAGTTCTTC.

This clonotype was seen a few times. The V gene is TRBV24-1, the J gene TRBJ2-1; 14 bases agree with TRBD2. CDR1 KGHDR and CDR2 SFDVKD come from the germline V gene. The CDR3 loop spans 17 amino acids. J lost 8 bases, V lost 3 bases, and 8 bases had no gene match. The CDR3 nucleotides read TGTGCCACCAGTGATCAGGGACTAGCGGGAGTATTCGATGAGCAGTTCTTC. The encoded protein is CATSDQGLAGVFDEQFF.

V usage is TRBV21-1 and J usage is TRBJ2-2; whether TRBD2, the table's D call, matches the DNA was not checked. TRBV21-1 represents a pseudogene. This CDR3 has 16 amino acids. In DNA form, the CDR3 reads TGTGCCAGCAGCCGCCGACTAGCGGAAGACACCGGGGAGCTGTTTTTT. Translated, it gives CASSRRLAEDTGELFF.

Written as DNA, the CDR3 is TGTGCCTGGAACTTCCATCGGGGTTTTCGGTCGGGGAATTCACCCCTCCACTTT. Translation: CAWNFHRGFRSGNSPLHF. This chain connects TRBV30 to TRBJ1-6; unclear D gene. In germline, CDR1 is GTSNPN, CDR2 SVGIG (reference sequence). The length of the CDR3 is 18 residues. Trimming pared 4 bases from V and 7 bases from J, leaving 26 bases between.

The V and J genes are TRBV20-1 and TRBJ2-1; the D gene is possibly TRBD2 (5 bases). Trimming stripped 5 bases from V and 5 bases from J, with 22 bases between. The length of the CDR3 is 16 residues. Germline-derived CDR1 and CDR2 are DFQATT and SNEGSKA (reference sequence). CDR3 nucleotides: TGCAGTGCTGGCACTAGGAGGCTAGCTCCCCACAATGAGCAGTTCTTC. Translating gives CSAGTRRLAPHNEQFF.

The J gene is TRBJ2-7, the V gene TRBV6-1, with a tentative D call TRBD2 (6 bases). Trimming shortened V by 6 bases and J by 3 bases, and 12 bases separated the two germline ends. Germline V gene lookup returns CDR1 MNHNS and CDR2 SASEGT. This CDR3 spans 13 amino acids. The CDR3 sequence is CASRPREHYEQYF. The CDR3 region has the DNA TGTGCCAGCAGACCTCGGGAGCACTACGAGCAGTACTTC.